What follows describes a single T cell receptor beta chain. Its target is unknown. This sample is drawn from a study of OX40 agonist ivuxolimab in advanced cancers. Blood sampling took place at baseline, cycle 4 day 1, and cycle 7 day 1. J lost 5 bases, V lost 5 bases, and 12 bases had no gene match. Germline CDR1 MDHEN, CDR2 SYDVKM. This CDR3 is 16 amino acids long. The table came from immunoSEQ multiplex PCR; TCRdb's copy has only in-frame clones and leaves some out. Of some 74,000 clones listed, around 94% are singletons. General study findings and limits: Fewer expanded clones were found on average in CD4+ than in CD8+ T cells. In the 0.1-3.0 mg/kg groups, partial responders showed among the lowest expansion.

Sequenced material: CD4+ or CD8+ T cells sorted from blood, taken in a trial of the OX40 agonist ivuxolimab. This clonotype originated in an adult with an advanced solid tumor such as melanoma, head and neck, liver or kidney cancer. V is TRBV28 and J is TRBJ2-5, with 9 bases matching TRBD2. The DNA of the CDR3 is TGTGCCAGCAGTGGGGAGGGGCTAGCGGGATTGGAGACCCAGTACTTC. Translating gives CASSGEGLAGLETQYF.